The 18 T cell receptor beta chains listed next were all sequenced from one sample in a study of T cell responses to AZD1222 COVID-19 vaccine. Data came from immunoSEQ multiplex PCR; TCRdb stores just in-frame clones and leaves some out. This table holds about 180,000 clones, 94% found once. The starting material was peripheral blood, obtained 28 days after the second AZD1222 dose. The receptors here all came from an adult who received the AZD1222 COVID-19 vaccine.

This chain joins TRBV5-1 and TRBJ2-1; D perhaps matches TRBD2 (6 bases). Germline V lookup: CDR1 SGHRS, CDR2 YFSETQ. The CDR3 contains 15 residues. V lost 6 bases and J lost 7, with 20 bases in between. CDR3 sequence reads: CASTPGTPSFNEQFF. DNA of the CDR3: TGCGCCAGCACACCGGGGACTCCTTCTTTTAATGAGCAGTTCTTC.

This chain uses TRBV5-4 with TRBJ2-3; TRBD2 matches at 12 bases. The CDR3 is made up of 15 amino acids. Trimming at V came to 4 bases and at J to 9 bases, leaving 9 bases not matched to a gene. CDR1 SGHNT and CDR2 YYREEE come from the germline V gene (reference sequence). CDR3 nucleotides: TGTGCCAGCAGCCCCCTGACTAGCGGGAGTATGACGCAGTATTTT. Its protein product is CASSPLTSGSMTQYF. The full variable domain, in which reference TRBV5-4 and TRBJ2-3 provide the parts outside the CDR3, is ETGVTQSPTHLIKTRGQQVTLRCSSQSGHNTVSWYQQALGQGPQFIFQYYREEENGRGNFPPRFSGLQFPNYSSELNVNALELDDSALYLCASSPLTSGSMTQYFGPGTRLTVL.

The chain joins TRBV14 to TRBJ2-1, with D perhaps TRBD2 (6 bases). The CDR3 runs 16 residues. CDR1 is SGHDN, CDR2 FVKESK, per germline. The germline V and J ends were trimmed by 2 bases and 2 bases, with 13 bases remaining between them. Here the CDR3 DNA reads TGTGCCAGCAGCCAAATACGGGCTAGCGCCTACAATGAGCAGTTCTTC. Translated, it gives CASSQIRASAYNEQFF.

This clone was found once. The rearrangement joins TRBV9 to TRBJ2-1; 12 nucleotides line up with TRBD2. Unmatched junction bases numbered 19, after V lost 4 bases and J lost 8 bases. The germline V gene has CDR1 SGDLS and CDR2 YYNGEE. The CDR3 is 19 residues long. The CDR3 DNA follows: TGTGCCAGCAGCTCCCCCCGACTAGCGGGAGCCCTATTTACGGATGAGCAGTTCTTC. This translates into CASSSPRLAGALFTDEQFF.

The CDR3 loop is CASSPSGGRETEAFF. The CDR3 DNA reads as TGTGCCAGTAGCCCCTCGGGGGGGCGCGAGACTGAAGCTTTCTTT. The chain employs TRBV19 and TRBJ1-1; maybe TRBD1 (6 bases). Trimming cost V 6 bases and J 5 bases, with 19 bases left between them. The CDR3 totals 15 residues. Germline values: CDR1 LNHDA, CDR2 SQIVND (reference sequence).

The chain couples TRBV2 to TRBJ2-1; 10 bases agree with TRBD1. This CDR3 is 15 amino acids long. V gave up 8 bases and J gave up 7 bases; unmatched junction bases: 11. Germline CDR1 SNHLY, CDR2 FYNNEI. The CDR3 bases are TGTGCCAGCCTTCGGGGGACAGGGGCTAAAAATGAGCAGTTCTTC. Protein sequence: CASLRGTGAKNEQFF.

The V and J genes are TRBV27 and TRBJ1-2; no clear D gene. The V and J ends lost 1 base and 8 bases respectively, with 5 bases between them. The V gene's germline CDR1 is MNHEY and CDR2 SMNVEV (reference sequence). CDR3 length equals 11 residues. The CDR3 sequence: CASSLLRGYTF. In DNA form, the CDR3 reads TGTGCCAGCAGTTTATTACGGGGCTACACCTTC.

This sequence joins TRBV12-5 and TRBJ2-5; perhaps TRBD2 as D (7 bases). This CDR3 comprises 15 residues. From germline, CDR1 is LGHNT and CDR2 FRNRAP. The V end was cut by 1 base, the J end by 4 bases, with 13 bases between. CDR3 sequence (DNA): TGTGCTAGTGGTTTGGAGAGGGGGGGAGGAGAGACCCAGTACTTC. It codes for CASGLERGGGETQYF. Complete variable domain (other parts from reference TRBV12-5 and TRBJ2-5): DARVTQTPRHKVTEMGQEVTMRCQPILGHNTVFWYRQTMMQGLELLAYFRNRAPLDDSGMPKDRFSAEMPDATLATLKIQPSEPRDSAVYFCASGLERGGGETQYFGPGTRLLVL.

The genes are TRBV19 and TRBJ1-4; a possible D gene is TRBD1 (5 bases). Germline CDR1 reads LNHDA; CDR2 reads SQIVND (reference sequence). Trimming left V 4 bases short and J 7 bases short, with 22 bases between. The CDR3 extends over 17 amino acids. CDR3: CASSKTKTGARVEKLFF. CDR3 DNA sequence: TGTGCCAGTAGTAAAACAAAAACCGGGGCACGGGTTGAAAAACTGTTTTTT.

V and J are TRBV9 and TRBJ1-2; D gene uncertain. Trimming took off 0 bases at V and 5 bases at J, with 5 bases between the two ends. Germline-derived CDR1 and CDR2 are SGDLS and YYNGEE. This CDR3 is 12 amino acids long. The CDR3 is CASSVAGYGYTF. For the CDR3, the DNA is TGTGCCAGCAGCGTAGCGGGTTATGGCTACACCTTC.

The genes are TRBV7-2 and TRBJ2-7; 11 nucleotides align to TRBD2. The CDR3 consists of 15 residues. Trimming at V came to 5 bases and at J to 6 bases, leaving 9 bases not matched to a gene. CDR1 is SGHTA and CDR2 is FQGNSA in the germline V gene. The CDR3 protein is CASSLPSGGRLEQYF. The CDR3 coding sequence is TGTGCCAGCAGCCTCCCTAGCGGGGGGCGGCTCGAGCAGTACTTC.

The rearrangement links TRBV5-1 to TRBJ2-1; 8 nucleotides agree with TRBD2. The germline gives CDR1 SGHRS, CDR2 YFSETQ. The V gene end was trimmed by 1 base and the J gene end by 3 bases; junction bases not matched to a gene: 6. This CDR3 region has 16 residues. The CDR3 nucleotides are TGCGCCAGCAGCTTGAACAGCGGGAGCAACTACAATGAGCAGTTCTTC. Translation: CASSLNSGSNYNEQFF.

The chain uses TRBV5-1 and TRBJ1-2; D remains unclear. This CDR3 has 13 residues. The V and J ends lost 2 bases and 2 bases respectively, with 7 bases between them. Germline V lookup: CDR1 SGHRS, CDR2 YFSETQ. CDR3: CASSLGPNYGYTF. The CDR3 DNA is TGCGCCAGCAGCTTAGGACCCAACTATGGCTACACCTTC. Drawing the rest from reference TRBV5-1 and TRBJ1-2, the complete variable domain is KAGVTQTPRYLIKTRGQQVTLSCSPISGHRSVSWYQQTPGQGLQFLFEYFSETQRNKGNFPGRFSGRQFSNSRSEMNVSTLELGDSALYLCASSLGPNYGYTFGSGTRLTVV.

The chain uses TRBV19 and TRBJ1-5; D possibly corresponds to TRBD1 (6 bases). In germline, CDR1 is LNHDA, CDR2 SQIVND (reference sequence). The CDR3 totals 14 residues. Trimming cost V 5 bases and J 7 bases, with 15 bases left between them. The CDR3 nucleotides are TGTGCCAGTAGTCAAGGGGGGGGAAGGCAGCCCCAGCATTTT. Protein product: CASSQGGGRQPQHF.

The gene calls are TRBV7-9 and TRBJ2-1, with 8 bases lining up with TRBD2. Germline values: CDR1 SEHNR, CDR2 FQNEAQ (reference sequence). The junction had 10 bases not matched to a gene; V was cut back by 1 base and J by 5 bases. The CDR3 has 17 amino acids. Here the CDR3 DNA reads TGTGCCAGCAGCTTAGTGCAGACTAGCGACGACGACAATGAGCAGTTCTTC. Amino acids: CASSLVQTSDDDNEQFF.

This sequence joins TRBV28 and TRBJ1-4; D gene uncertain. This CDR3 contains 11 residues. V lost 6 bases to trimming and J lost 7 bases, with 6 bases between them. Looked up from germline, CDR1 is MDHEN and CDR2 is SYDVKM. The CDR3 region has the DNA TGTGCCAGCAGCGAGGGTGAAAAACTGTTTTTT. Its translation: CASSEGEKLFF. The full variable domain, its missing parts supplied by reference TRBV28 and TRBJ1-4, is DVKVTQSSRYLVKRTGEKVFLECVQDMDHENMFWYRQDPGLGLRLIYFSYDVKMKEKGDIPEGYSVSREKKERFSLILESASTNQTSMYLCASSEGEKLFFGSGTQLSVL.

The V call is TRBV5-4, the J call TRBJ1-2; 7 positions agree with TRBD1. The V and J ends lost 2 bases and 8 bases, in that order; junction bases with no gene match: 9. The germline V gene encodes CDR1 SGHNT and CDR2 YYREEE (reference sequence). The CDR3 is 14 amino acids. CDR3 residues: CASSFKQGVYGYTF. CDR3 DNA sequence: TGTGCCAGCAGCTTCAAGCAGGGGGTTTACGGCTACACCTTC.

The sample holds one count of this clone. The chain is built from TRBV9 and TRBJ1-1; possible D gene TRBD1, 5 bases. The CDR3 length is 12 residues. Germline V gene data show CDR1 as SGDLS and CDR2 as YYNGEE. Trimming took off 0 bases at V and 6 bases at J, with 6 bases between the two ends. The DNA for the CDR3 is TGTGCCAGCAGCGTAGTAGGGGCTGAAGCTTTCTTT. Amino acids: CASSVVGAEAFF.